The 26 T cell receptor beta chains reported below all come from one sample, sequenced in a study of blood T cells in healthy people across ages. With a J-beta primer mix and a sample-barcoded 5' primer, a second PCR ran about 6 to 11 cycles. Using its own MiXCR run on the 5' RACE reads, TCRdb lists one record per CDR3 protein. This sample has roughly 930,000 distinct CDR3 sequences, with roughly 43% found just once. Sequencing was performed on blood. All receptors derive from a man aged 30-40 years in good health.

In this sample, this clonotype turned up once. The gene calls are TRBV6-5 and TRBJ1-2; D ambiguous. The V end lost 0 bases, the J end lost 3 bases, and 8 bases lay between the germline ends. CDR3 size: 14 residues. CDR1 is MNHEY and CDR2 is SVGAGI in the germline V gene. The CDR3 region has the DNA TGTGCCAGCAGTTACTCGGAGGTCGACTATGGCTACACCTTC. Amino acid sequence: CASSYSEVDYGYTF.

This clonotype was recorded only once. The CDR3 loop reads CASSQIPPTGAYNYGYTF. CDR3 nucleotides: TGTGCCAGCAGCCAAATTCCTCCCACAGGGGCTTATAACTATGGCTACACCTTC. V gene TRBV3-1 combines with J gene TRBJ1-2, with 7 bases identical to TRBD1. J lost 1 base, V lost 2 bases, and 13 bases had no gene match. Germline loops: CDR1 LGHDT, CDR2 YNNKEL (reference sequence). The CDR3 covers 18 residues.

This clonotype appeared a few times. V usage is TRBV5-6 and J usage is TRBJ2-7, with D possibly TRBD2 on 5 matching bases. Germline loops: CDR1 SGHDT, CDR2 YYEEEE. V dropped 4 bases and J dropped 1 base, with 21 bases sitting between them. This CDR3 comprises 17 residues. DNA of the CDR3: TGTGCCAGCAGCCCACCGTCTAGCTTGTCCCTATCCTACGAGCAGTACTTC. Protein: CASSPPSSLSLSYEQYF.

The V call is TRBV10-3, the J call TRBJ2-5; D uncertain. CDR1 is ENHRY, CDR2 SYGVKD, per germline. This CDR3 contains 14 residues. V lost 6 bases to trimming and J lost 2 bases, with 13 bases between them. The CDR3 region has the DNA TGTGCCATCAGCACATCGAGCCAACAAGAGACCCAGTACTTC. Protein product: CAISTSSQQETQYF.

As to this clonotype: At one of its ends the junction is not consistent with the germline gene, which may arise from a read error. Here the CDR3 reads CASSDQPAGSPGDMQYF. CDR3 in DNA: TGTGCCAGCAGTGACCAACCAGCGGGGTCCCCCGGGGATATGCAGTATTTT. The chain links TRBV6-1 to TRBJ2-3; 7 bases are a match to TRBD2. This CDR3 is 17 amino acids long. The germline V gene encodes CDR1 MNHNS and CDR2 SASEGT.

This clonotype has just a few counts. This CDR3 reads CASSFDRGWSSYEQYF. As DNA, the CDR3 is TGTGCCAGCAGTTTCGACAGGGGTTGGAGCTCCTACGAGCAGTACTTC. The V call is TRBV12-3 or TRBV12-4, the J call TRBJ2-7, with 8 bases that match TRBD1. V gave up 3 bases and J gave up 0 bases; unmatched junction bases: 7. The CDR3 has 16 amino acids.

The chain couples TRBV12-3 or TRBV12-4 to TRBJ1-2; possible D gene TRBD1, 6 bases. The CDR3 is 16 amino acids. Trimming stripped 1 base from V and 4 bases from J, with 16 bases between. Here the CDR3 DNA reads TGTGCCAGCAGTTTAGATGAAGACAGGAGTAGCTATGGCTACACCTTC. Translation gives CASSLDEDRSSYGYTF.

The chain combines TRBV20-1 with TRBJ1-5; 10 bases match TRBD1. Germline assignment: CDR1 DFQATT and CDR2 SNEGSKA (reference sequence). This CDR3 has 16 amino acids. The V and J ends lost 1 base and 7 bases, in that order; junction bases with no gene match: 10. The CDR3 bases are TGCAGTGCTAGAGCCAGCCCGGGACAGGGGATCCAGCCCCAGCATTTT. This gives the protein CSARASPGQGIQPQHF.

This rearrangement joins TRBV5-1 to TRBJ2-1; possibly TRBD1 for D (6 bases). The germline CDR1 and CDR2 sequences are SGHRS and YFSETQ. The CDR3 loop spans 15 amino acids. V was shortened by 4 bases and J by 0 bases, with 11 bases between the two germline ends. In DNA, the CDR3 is TGCGCCAGCAGCGCCACAGGGAGCTCCTACAATGAGCAGTTCTTC. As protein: CASSATGSSYNEQFF.

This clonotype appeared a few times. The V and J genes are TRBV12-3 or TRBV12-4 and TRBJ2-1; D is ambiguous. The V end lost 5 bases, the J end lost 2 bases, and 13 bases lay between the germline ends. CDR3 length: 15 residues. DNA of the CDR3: TGTGCCAGCAGTCTCCTCTCAGCCACCTACAATGAGCAGTTCTTC. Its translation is CASSLLSATYNEQFF.

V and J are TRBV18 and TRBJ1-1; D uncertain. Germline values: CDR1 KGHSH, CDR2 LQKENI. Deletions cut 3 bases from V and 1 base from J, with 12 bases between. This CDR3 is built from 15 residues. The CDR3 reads CASSPSRGPNTEAFF. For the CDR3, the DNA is TGTGCCAGCTCACCCTCACGAGGGCCGAACACTGAAGCTTTCTTT.

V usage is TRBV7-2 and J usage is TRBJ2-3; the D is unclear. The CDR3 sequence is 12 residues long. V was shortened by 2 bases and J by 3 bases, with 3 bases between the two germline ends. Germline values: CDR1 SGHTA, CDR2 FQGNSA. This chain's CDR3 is CASSLWTDTQYF. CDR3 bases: TGTGCCAGCAGCTTATGGACAGATACGCAGTATTTT. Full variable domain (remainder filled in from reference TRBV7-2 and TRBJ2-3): GAGVSQSPSNKVTEKGKDVELRCDPISGHTALYWYRQSLGQGLEFLIYFQGNSAPDKSGLPSDRFSAERTGGSVSTLTIQRTQQEDSAVYLCASSLWTDTQYFGPGTRLTVL.

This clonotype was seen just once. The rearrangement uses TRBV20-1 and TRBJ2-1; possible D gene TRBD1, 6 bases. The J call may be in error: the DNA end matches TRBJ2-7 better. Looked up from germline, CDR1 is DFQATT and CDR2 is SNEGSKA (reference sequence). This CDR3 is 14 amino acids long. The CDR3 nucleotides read TGCAGTGCTAGGGGGGCGGAGTCCTACAATGAGCAGTACTTC. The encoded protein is CSARGAESYNEQYF.

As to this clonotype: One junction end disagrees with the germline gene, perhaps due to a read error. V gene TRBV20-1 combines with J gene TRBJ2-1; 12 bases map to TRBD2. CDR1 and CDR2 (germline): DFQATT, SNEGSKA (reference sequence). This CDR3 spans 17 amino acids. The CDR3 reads CSAGDRLAGGGLDEQFF. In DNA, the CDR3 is TGCAGTGCTGGAGATCGGCTAGCGGGGGGGGGACTTGATGAGCAGTTCTTC.

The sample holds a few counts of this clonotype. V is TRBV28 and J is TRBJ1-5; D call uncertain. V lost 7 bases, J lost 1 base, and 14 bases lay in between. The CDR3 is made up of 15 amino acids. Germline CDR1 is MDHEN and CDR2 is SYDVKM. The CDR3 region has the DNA TGTGCCAGCACCGTCACCCGGGGAAGCAATCAGCCCCAGCATTTT. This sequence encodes CASTVTRGSNQPQHF.

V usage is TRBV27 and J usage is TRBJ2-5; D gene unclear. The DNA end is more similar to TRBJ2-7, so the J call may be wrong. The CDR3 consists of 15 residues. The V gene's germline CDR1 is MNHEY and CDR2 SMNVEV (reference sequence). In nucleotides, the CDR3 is TGTGCCAGCAGTTCCCTTCTGAGCGCCCACTACGAGCAGTACTTC. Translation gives CASSSLLSAHYEQYF.

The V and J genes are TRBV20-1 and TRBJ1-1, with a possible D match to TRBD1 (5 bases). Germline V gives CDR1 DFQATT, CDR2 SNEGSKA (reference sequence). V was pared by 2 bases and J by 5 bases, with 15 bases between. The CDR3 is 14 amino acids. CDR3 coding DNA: TGCAGTGCTAGACGGCCTCGGGGGGGGACTGAAGCTTTCTTT. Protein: CSARRPRGGTEAFF.

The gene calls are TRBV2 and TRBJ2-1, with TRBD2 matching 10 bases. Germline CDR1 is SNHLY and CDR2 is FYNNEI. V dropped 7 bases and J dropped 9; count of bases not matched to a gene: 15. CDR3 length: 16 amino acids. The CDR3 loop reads CASTKGQRGGPSEQFF. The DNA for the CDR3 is TGTGCCAGCACGAAAGGACAGCGGGGGGGCCCTAGTGAGCAGTTCTTC.

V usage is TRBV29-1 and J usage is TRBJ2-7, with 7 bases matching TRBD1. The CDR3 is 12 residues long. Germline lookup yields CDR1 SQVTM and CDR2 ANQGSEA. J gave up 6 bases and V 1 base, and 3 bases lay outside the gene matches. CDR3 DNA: TGCAGCGTTGAAGGACAGGGACGCGAGCAGTACTTC. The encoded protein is CSVEGQGREQYF.

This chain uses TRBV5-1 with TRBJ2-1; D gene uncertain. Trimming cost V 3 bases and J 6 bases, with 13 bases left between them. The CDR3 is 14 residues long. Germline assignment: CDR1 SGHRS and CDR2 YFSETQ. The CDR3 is CASSSFRGGNEQFF. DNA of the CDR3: TGCGCCAGCAGCTCTTTCCGCGGCGGCAATGAGCAGTTCTTC.

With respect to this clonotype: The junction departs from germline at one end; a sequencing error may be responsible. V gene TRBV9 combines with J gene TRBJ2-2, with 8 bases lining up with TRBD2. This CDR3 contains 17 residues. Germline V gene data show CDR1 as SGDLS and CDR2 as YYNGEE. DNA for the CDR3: TGTGTCAGCAGCGTAGCTTCGAGCGGGGGTAGCACCGGGGAGCTGTTTTTT. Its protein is CVSSVASSGGSTGELFF. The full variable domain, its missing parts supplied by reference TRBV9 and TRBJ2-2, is DSGVTQTPKHLITATGQRVTLRCSPRSGDLSVYWYQQSLDQGLQFLIQYYNGEERAKGNILERFSAQQFPDLHSELNLSSLELGDSALYFCVSSVASSGGSTGELFFGEGSRLTVL.

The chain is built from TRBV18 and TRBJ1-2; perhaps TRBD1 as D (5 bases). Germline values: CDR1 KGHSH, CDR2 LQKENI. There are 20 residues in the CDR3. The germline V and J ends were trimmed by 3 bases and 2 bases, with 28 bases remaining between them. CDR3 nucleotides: TGTGCCAGCTCACCTTCGGACCGGGGCGTGGTCGGTCTGGGCAACTATGGCTACACCTTC. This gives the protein CASSPSDRGVVGLGNYGYTF.

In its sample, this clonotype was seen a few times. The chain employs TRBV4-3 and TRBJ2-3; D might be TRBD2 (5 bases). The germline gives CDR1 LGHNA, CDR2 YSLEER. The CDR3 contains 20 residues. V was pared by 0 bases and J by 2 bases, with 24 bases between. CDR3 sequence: CASSQDSPVGLVGNTDTQYF. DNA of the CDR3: TGCGCCAGCAGCCAAGATTCGCCCGTTGGTCTGGTCGGGAACACAGATACGCAGTATTTT.

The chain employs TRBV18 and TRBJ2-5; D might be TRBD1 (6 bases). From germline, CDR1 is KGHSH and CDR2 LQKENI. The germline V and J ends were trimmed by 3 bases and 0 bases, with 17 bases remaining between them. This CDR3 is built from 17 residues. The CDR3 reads CASSPKPDSPYQETQYF. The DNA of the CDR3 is TGTGCCAGCTCACCTAAACCGGACAGCCCGTACCAAGAGACCCAGTACTTC.

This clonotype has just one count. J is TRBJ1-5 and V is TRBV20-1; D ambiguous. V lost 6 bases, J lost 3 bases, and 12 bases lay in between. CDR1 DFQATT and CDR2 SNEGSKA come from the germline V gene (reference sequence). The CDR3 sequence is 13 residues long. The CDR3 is CSAPRGDNQPQHF. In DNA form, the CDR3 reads TGCAGTGCCCCTCGAGGAGACAATCAGCCCCAGCATTTT.

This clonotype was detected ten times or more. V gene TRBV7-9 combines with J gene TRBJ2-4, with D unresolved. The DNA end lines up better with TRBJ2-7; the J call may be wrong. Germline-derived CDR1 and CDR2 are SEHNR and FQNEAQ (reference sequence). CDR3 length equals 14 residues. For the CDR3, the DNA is TGTGCCAGCAGCTTAGTCGACTCCTCCGGCGAGCAGTACTTC. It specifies CASSLVDSSGEQYF.